Below, 4 T cell receptor beta chains from the same sample are listed, as sequenced in a study of T cells in Graves' hyperthyroidism and ophthalmopathy (dated 2019 in TCRdb). The library was generated by multiplex PCR. Sequencing was performed on an Illumina HiSeq 2000. TCR beta CDR3 regions were amplified from RNA transcripts. For the first round of RT-PCR on the TCR CDR3, the HTBI primer set was used together with the Qiagen OneStep RT-PCR kit. Clones were called with MiXCR by TCRdb after fastp trimmed the public reads at Q25, and only in-frame beta chains were retained. Each entry is one CDR3 protein sequence, shown with its most common DNA and genes. In this sample the table shows fewer than 600,000 distinct CDR3 sequences, 14% of which occur a single time. The ten biggest clones cover about 15% of the sample. The specimen sequenced was blood. These receptors originate from a woman aged 40 to 55 with Graves' hyperthyroidism.

This clonotype was seen only a few times. The CDR3 bases are TGCGCCAGCAGCTTCGCGTCGGCCCCCTACAATGAGCAGTTCTTC. This codes for CASSFASAPYNEQFF. The chain recombines TRBV5-1 with TRBJ2-1; no firm D call. Per germline, CDR1 SGHRS and CDR2 YFSETQ. Trimming pared 2 bases from V and 2 bases from J, leaving 11 bases between. The CDR3 covers 15 residues.

This clonotype has more than one count but fewer than ten. This may come from a read error, since a much larger clone is one base off. The CDR3 spells CAIRGGDTSTDTQHF. DNA for the CDR3: TGTGCCATCCGAGGAGGGGACACAAGCACAGATACGCAGCATTTT. The V gene is TRBV2, the J gene TRBJ2-3, with D perhaps matching TRBD1 (6 bases). Matching the DNA end better, TRBJ1-5 makes the J call doubtful. Looked up from germline, CDR1 is SNHLY and CDR2 is FYNNEI. CDR3 length: 15 residues.

V is TRBV7-9 and J is TRBJ1-1, with D maybe TRBD1 (6 bases). V was cut by 4 bases and J by 10 bases, with 19 bases left in between. The germline V gene has CDR1 SEHNR and CDR2 FQNEAQ (reference sequence). CDR3 size: 14 residues. CDR3 region: CASSSVTGLTTAFF. The DNA for the CDR3 is TGTGCCAGCAGCTCGGTCACAGGGCTTACTACAGCTTTCTTT.

This clonotype was seen at least ten times. V gene TRBV12-5 combines with J gene TRBJ2-1; 8 bases are a match to TRBD2. The CDR3 runs 16 residues. V shed 3 bases, J shed 6 bases, and the junction held 10 bases outside the gene matches. Germline V gives CDR1 LGHNT, CDR2 FRNRAP. The CDR3 nucleotides read TGTGCTAGTGGTTTATCCGGGAGGGCCATAAGCAATGAGCAGTTCTTC. Translation gives CASGLSGRAISNEQFF.